Sequencing of this T cell receptor beta chain was carried out in a study of T-cell memory formation after mild COVID-19. For the study at large: TCR clusters were mostly confined to one donor each.

This clonotype has just a few counts. The target antigen is unknown. Study findings and constraints: Largely, contracting CD4+ clones fell within CM and EM, and contracting CD8+ clones within EMRA.

Researchers used 5'RACE with constant-segment primers to make TCR alpha and TCR beta cDNA libraries that carry sample barcodes and UMIs. TCRdb ran MiXCR on the 5' RACE reads and lists one entry per CDR3 protein. The sample shows 300,000 to 400,000 distinct CDR3 sequences, 10% to 15% of them seen only once. The sample consisted of PBMCs or a T cell subset sorted from them (not recorded which). This TCR was recovered from a man younger than 35 who had mild COVID-19 (a few samples of this study predate the infection). Cell type and time point are not known.

In DNA form, the CDR3 reads TGCGCCAGCAGCTTGCTTCAGATGAACACTGAAGCTTTCTTT. Translation: CASSLLQMNTEAFF. The chain recombines TRBV5-1 with TRBJ1-1; D gene ambiguous. Per the germline V gene, CDR1 is SGHRS and CDR2 is YFSETQ. Trimming pared 1 base from V and 0 bases from J, leaving 7 bases between. The CDR3 is made up of 14 amino acids.